This TCR beta chain comes out of a study of shared clonotypes between healthy human individuals. The germline V gene encodes CDR1 LNHNV and CDR2 YYDKDF (reference sequence). The V segment lost 3 bases and the J segment 7 bases; nucleotides outside the gene matches: 6. The CDR3 has 15 residues. The data were produced by immunoSEQ multiplex PCR, yet TCRdb's version contains in-frame clones alone and is incomplete. The sample yields over 300,000 clones, 87% seen once. This clone has just a few counts. This receptor was taken from a man younger than 30 in good health. The sequenced sample was memory CD8+ T cells sorted from blood. Subset reported: CD45RO+ cells pooled with CCR7-negative TemRA cells. The chain carries TRBV15 and TRBJ2-1; 10 nucleotides agree with TRBD2. CDR3 loop: CATSSERGGLNEQFF. The CDR3 DNA follows: TGTGCCACCAGCAGCGAGCGGGGGGGCCTGAATGAGCAGTTCTTC.